Each of the 24 T cell receptor beta chains below was sequenced from the same sample in a study of metastatic and nonmetastatic thyroid tumors. TCRdb reprocessed the PCR reads using MiXCR. This table holds about 31,000 clones, approximately 20% found once. Each patient went into thyroid surgery without having received any treatment. The sample comprised blood. These receptors were collected from a female donor with papillary thyroid cancer or a benign thyroid nodule (not recorded which). Some clones in this sample may be carry-over from other donors' samples.

V is TRBV11-2 and J is TRBJ2-7; 7 bases agree with TRBD2. The CDR3 runs to 16 residues. V shed 5 bases and J 2 bases; nucleotides not matched to a gene: 12. Looked up from germline, CDR1 is SGHAT and CDR2 is FQNNGV. In DNA form, the CDR3 reads TGTGCCAGCAGCCCGACCAGGAAAGGGAGGGCCTACGAGCAGTACTTC. Protein product: CASSPTRKGRAYEQYF.

This clone was recorded at least ten times. The chain recombines TRBV20-1 with TRBJ1-4, with D unclear. Between the trimmed V and J ends, which lost 0 bases and 8 bases, there was a span of 13 bases. Germline V gene data show CDR1 as DFQATT and CDR2 as SNEGSKA (reference sequence). The CDR3 sequence is 14 residues long. CDR3: CSARDPRVGEKLFF. The CDR3 DNA is TGCAGTGCTAGAGATCCGAGGGTAGGGGAAAAACTGTTTTTT.

This clone was detected many times. The genes are TRBV11-3 and TRBJ2-2; no definite D call. CDR1 and CDR2 (germline): SGHNT, YENEEA. V lost 0 bases and J 1 base, leaving 6 bases between the germline ends. This CDR3 is built from 15 residues. CDR3 sequence: CASSLDKGNTGELFF. The DNA for the CDR3 is TGTGCCAGCAGCTTAGACAAAGGGAACACCGGGGAGCTGTTTTTT.

By its share, this clone is medium-sized (0.01 to 0.1%). Other nucleotide sequences in the sample specify the same CDR3. The chain links TRBV27 to TRBJ2-7, with TRBD1 matching over 8 bases. The CDR3 runs to 13 residues. Germline values: CDR1 MNHEY, CDR2 SMNVEV (reference sequence). Unmatched junction bases numbered 3, after V lost 6 bases and J lost 2 bases. The CDR3 loop reads CASRWTGTYEQYF. The CDR3 bases are TGTGCCAGCAGATGGACAGGGACCTACGAGCAGTACTTC.

This clone was picked up one time. The chain is built from TRBV30 and TRBJ2-2; 8 bases map to TRBD2. The CDR3 runs to 14 residues. V dropped 5 bases and J dropped 1; count of bases not matched to a gene: 3. Germline CDR1 is GTSNPN and CDR2 is SVGIG (reference sequence). Written as DNA, the CDR3 is TGTGCCTGGGCCGGGACTAGGAACACCGGGGAGCTGTTTTTT. Translating it yields CAWAGTRNTGELFF.

Only a few counts were recorded for this clone. Here the CDR3 reads CASQRGTGAYEQYF. DNA for the CDR3: TGTGCCAGCCAGAGGGGGACAGGGGCCTACGAGCAGTACTTC. The chain couples TRBV6-1 to TRBJ2-7; 10 bases align to TRBD1. The CDR3 runs 14 residues. Germline lookup yields CDR1 MNHNS and CDR2 SASEGT. The ends lost 8 bases at V and 2 bases at J; junction bases unmatched: 6.

The rearrangement uses TRBV20-1 and TRBJ2-7; 10 nucleotides align to TRBD1. The CDR3 is 13 amino acids. V lost 6 bases and J lost 3; bases outside the gene matches: 5. Germline values: CDR1 DFQATT, CDR2 SNEGSKA (reference sequence). Here the CDR3 DNA reads TGCAGTGCCGGGACAGGGGACGACTACGAGCAGTACTTC. Its protein is CSAGTGDDYEQYF.

At least ten counts were recorded for this clone. This chain links TRBV12-3 or TRBV12-4 with TRBJ1-1; possible D gene TRBD1, 6 bases. V lost 6 bases and J lost 1, with 15 bases in between. The CDR3 runs 15 residues. The CDR3: CASSSLQGGNTEAFF. The CDR3 DNA is TGTGCCAGCAGCTCCTTACAGGGCGGGAACACTGAAGCTTTCTTT.

The chain recombines TRBV15 with TRBJ2-3; 13 bases match TRBD2. CDR3 length: 16 amino acids. The trim removed 4 bases at V and 5 bases at J, leaving 6 bases unmatched. The germline CDR1 and CDR2 sequences are LNHNV and YYDKDF (reference sequence). CDR3 DNA sequence: TGTGCCACCAGCACCGGACTAGCGGGAGAAGGAGATACGCAGTATTTT. It yields the protein CATSTGLAGEGDTQYF.

This clone came up many times. The rearrangement joins TRBV5-1 to TRBJ2-5; 8 nucleotides agree with TRBD2. The V segment lost 0 bases and the J segment 1 base; nucleotides outside the gene matches: 8. The germline V gene encodes CDR1 SGHRS and CDR2 YFSETQ. This CDR3 contains 17 residues. The CDR3 loop reads CASSLAGGAGGQETQYF. Written as DNA, the CDR3 is TGCGCCAGCAGCTTGGCCGGGGGGGCTGGTGGCCAAGAGACCCAGTACTTC.

Many counts were recorded for this clone. V is TRBV20-1 and J is TRBJ1-5; no clear D. Per the germline V gene, CDR1 is DFQATT and CDR2 is SNEGSKA (reference sequence). V was cut by 2 bases and J by 7 bases, with 6 bases left in between. This CDR3 has 11 amino acids. CDR3 sequence (DNA): TGCAGTGCTAGAAGCGGCCAGCCCCAGCATTTT. It translates to CSARSGQPQHF.

This clone was detected many times. The V gene is TRBV3-1, the J gene TRBJ1-6; TRBD1 is a possible D gene (5 bases). Trimming pared 0 bases from V and 7 bases from J, leaving 13 bases between. The CDR3 length is 16 residues. The germline gives CDR1 LGHDT, CDR2 YNNKEL (reference sequence). This CDR3 is CASSQEFGALNSPLHF. The CDR3 region has the DNA TGTGCCAGCAGCCAAGAGTTCGGGGCGCTCAATTCACCCCTCCACTTT.

The V and J genes are TRBV7-2 and TRBJ1-2, with 11 bases aligning to TRBD1. The junction had 10 bases not matched to a gene; V was cut back by 5 bases and J by 8 bases. CDR1 and CDR2 (germline): SGHTA, FQGNSA. The CDR3 extends over 15 amino acids. Written as DNA, the CDR3 is TGTGCCAGCAGCGAAAGGGACAGGGGGGCGTGGGGCTACACCTTC. Residues: CASSERDRGAWGYTF.

This clone was picked up many times. This chain joins TRBV11-2 and TRBJ2-7, with D possibly TRBD1 on 6 matching bases. Deletions cut 5 bases from V and 5 bases from J, with 16 bases between. Germline lookup yields CDR1 SGHAT and CDR2 FQNNGV. The CDR3 length is 14 residues. CDR3 region: CASSLLQGNHEQYF. Here the CDR3 DNA reads TGTGCCAGCAGCCTTCTACAGGGAAATCACGAGCAGTACTTC.

This clone was counted between two and nine times. The J gene is TRBJ1-1, the V gene TRBV27; 8 positions agree with TRBD1. Germline V CDR1 and CDR2: MNHEY, SMNVEV (reference sequence). V was clipped by 5 bases and J by 1 base; unmatched bases: 9. The CDR3 runs to 16 residues. In DNA, the CDR3 is TGTGCCAGCAGTGATCAGCCCGGGACAGGGAACACTGAAGCTTTCTTT. This translates into CASSDQPGTGNTEAFF.

The chain has TRBV5-6 and TRBJ2-5, with D perhaps assigned TRBD1 or TRBD2 (6 bases each). The CDR3 is 15 amino acids. Germline assignment: CDR1 SGHDT and CDR2 YYEEEE. Trimming removed 0 bases from V and 2 bases from J, with 11 bases in between. As DNA, the CDR3 is TGTGCCAGCAGCTTGGACGGGGGCTCTCAAGAGACCCAGTACTTC. This codes for CASSLDGGSQETQYF.

This clone is medium-sized (0.01 to 0.1%). The rearrangement joins TRBV27 to TRBJ1-6; TRBD1 matches at 9 bases. Losses at the gene ends were 5 bases for V and 10 bases for J; bases not matched to a gene: 9. This CDR3 spans 15 amino acids. Per germline, CDR1 MNHEY and CDR2 SMNVEV (reference sequence). CDR3 loop: CASSGPGQGSSPLHF. CDR3 coding DNA: TGTGCCAGCAGTGGACCGGGACAGGGCTCCTCACCCCTCCACTTT.

This clone was seen more than once but under ten times. The J gene is TRBJ2-1, the V gene TRBV5-1; D possibly corresponds to TRBD2 (5 bases). This CDR3 spans 15 amino acids. CDR1 SGHRS and CDR2 YFSETQ come from the germline V gene. The V end was cut by 0 bases, the J end by 1 base, with 8 bases between. CDR3: CASSLEEGSYNEQFF. Written as DNA, the CDR3 is TGCGCCAGCAGCTTGGAAGAGGGATCCTACAATGAGCAGTTCTTC.

At least ten counts were recorded for this clone. The V call is TRBV5-1, the J call TRBJ1-2, with D possibly matching TRBD1 (6 bases). Trimming stripped 5 bases from V and 7 bases from J, with 18 bases between. CDR1 and CDR2 (germline): SGHRS, YFSETQ. This CDR3 comprises 14 residues. This CDR3 reads CASSYSGEIAGYTF. The CDR3 region has the DNA TGCGCCAGCAGTTACTCAGGGGAAATTGCTGGCTACACCTTC. The entire variable domain, with the rest obtained from reference TRBV5-1 and TRBJ1-2, is as follows: KAGVTQTPRYLIKTRGQQVTLSCSPISGHRSVSWYQQTPGQGLQFLFEYFSETQRNKGNFPGRFSGRQFSNSRSEMNVSTLELGDSALYLCASSYSGEIAGYTFGSGTRLTVV.

This clone was seen more than once but under ten times. The CDR3 bases are TGTGCCAGTAGTCGGGACAGATATAGCAATCAGCCCCAGCATTTT. Translating it yields CASSRDRYSNQPQHF. The gene calls are TRBV6-1 and TRBJ1-5; 7 nucleotides agree with TRBD1. The CDR3 is 15 residues long. V gave up 9 bases and J gave up 0 bases; unmatched junction bases: 8. Germline V gene data show CDR1 as MNHNS and CDR2 as SASEGT.

This chain connects TRBV4-1 to TRBJ1-2; 7 bases fit TRBD1. Germline loops: CDR1 MGHRA, CDR2 YSYEKL. CDR3 length: 14 residues. After removal of 0 bases from V and 5 bases from J, the junction contained 3 bases not matched to a gene. CDR3 DNA sequence: TGCGCCAGCAGCCAAGAGGACAGGACGTATGGCTACACCTTC. Amino acids: CASSQEDRTYGYTF.

This clone was counted at least ten times. The chain employs TRBV12-3 or TRBV12-4 and TRBJ1-2, with a weak D call TRBD1 (5 bases). The CDR3 is made up of 18 amino acids. V was trimmed by 2 bases and J by 6 bases, leaving 25 bases between them. DNA for the CDR3: TGTGCCAGCAGTTTACCTCGTGGGGCAGGTCATCGTACGGATGGCTACACCTTC. Its translation is CASSLPRGAGHRTDGYTF.

This clone was seen only a few times. The gene calls are TRBV28 and TRBJ1-1, with a tentative D call TRBD1 (5 bases). Germline CDR1 is MDHEN and CDR2 is SYDVKM. Trimming took 4 bases from V and 1 from J, leaving 10 bases between them. This CDR3 has 14 amino acids. The DNA for the CDR3 is TGTGCCAGCAGTTCCCCCACAGGGAACACTGAAGCTTTCTTT. It encodes CASSSPTGNTEAFF.

The rearrangement uses TRBV7-3 and TRBJ2-3; 8 bases match TRBD1. CDR1 and CDR2 from the germline V gene are SGHTA and FQGTGA. The junction had 6 bases not matched to a gene; V was cut back by 1 base and J by 6 bases. This CDR3 spans 15 amino acids. The CDR3 sequence is CASSLMQTGEDTQYF. CDR3 sequence (DNA): TGTGCCAGCAGCTTAATGCAGACAGGGGAGGATACGCAGTATTTT.